This TCR beta chain was obtained from a study of T cell changes during pregnancy in multiple sclerosis. The V gene's germline CDR1 is KGHSH and CDR2 LQKENI. The V and J ends lost 6 bases and 8 bases respectively, with 11 bases between them. This CDR3 region has 13 residues. Here immunoSEQ multiplex PCR was the method, and the copy in TCRdb shows in-frame clones only, minus some. The sample has tens of thousands of clones, 80% to 95% seen once; the top ten hold 0.75% to 1%. The sample in question was peripheral blood, obtained after pregnancy. The rearrangement joins TRBV18 to TRBJ1-6; tentative D call: TRBD1 (5 bases). The TCR sequence derives from a female donor with multiple sclerosis, enrolled in a pregnancy study. CDR3 in DNA: TGTGCCAGCTCTCGAGACAGAGATTCACCCCTCCACTTT. Encoded protein: CASSRDRDSPLHF.